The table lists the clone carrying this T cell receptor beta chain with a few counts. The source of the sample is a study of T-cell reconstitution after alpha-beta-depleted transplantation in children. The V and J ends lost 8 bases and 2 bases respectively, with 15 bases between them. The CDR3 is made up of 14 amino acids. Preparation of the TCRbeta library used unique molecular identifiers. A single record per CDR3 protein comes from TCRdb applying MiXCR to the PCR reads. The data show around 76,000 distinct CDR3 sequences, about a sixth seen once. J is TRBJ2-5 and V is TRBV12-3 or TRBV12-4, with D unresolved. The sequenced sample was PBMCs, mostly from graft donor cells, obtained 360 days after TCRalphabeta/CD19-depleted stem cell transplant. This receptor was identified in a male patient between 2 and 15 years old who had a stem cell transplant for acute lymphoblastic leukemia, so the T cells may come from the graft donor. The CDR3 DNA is TGTGCCAGCTCTGGCCTAGACATACAAGAGACCCAGTACTTC. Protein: CASSGLDIQETQYF.